The 4 T cell receptor beta chains listed next were all sequenced from one sample in a study of T cells in localized non-small cell lung cancer. Libraries were prepared by immunoSEQ multiplex PCR; TCRdb keeps only in-frame clonotypes and omits some of them. This sample has thousands of clones, with about 28% found just once. This material consisted of lung tumor tissue, taken before any cancer treatment. All receptors come from a male donor at least 60 years old with stage II squamous cell lung carcinoma.

This clone was observed a few times. The chain couples TRBV7-5 to TRBJ2-2. TRBV7-5 is shown as a pseudogene. This CDR3 is 14 amino acids long. In nucleotides, the CDR3 is TGTGCCAGCAGCTTTGCAATGGATACCGGGGAGCTGTTTTTT. Its translation: CASSFAMDTGELFF.

The chain uses TRBV11-3 and TRBJ1-4; tentatively, D is TRBD1 (5 bases). This CDR3 is built from 15 residues. V was pared by 8 bases and J by 4 bases, with 17 bases between. In germline, CDR1 is SGHNT, CDR2 YENEEA. The CDR3 spells CASGLRGRDNEKLFF. The CDR3 DNA sequence: TGTGCCAGCGGGCTTAGGGGCAGGGATAATGAAAAACTGTTTTTT. The full variable domain, completed using reference TRBV11-3 and TRBJ1-4, is EAGVVQSPRYKIIEKKQPVAFWCNPISGHNTLYWYLQNLGQGPELLIRYENEEAVDDSQLPKDRFSAERLKGVDSTLKIQPAELGDSAVYLCASGLRGRDNEKLFFGSGTQLSVL.

This clone has more than one count but fewer than ten. The gene calls are TRBV7-5 and TRBJ1-5. TRBV7-5 represents a pseudogene. This CDR3 is built from 17 residues. The CDR3 region has the DNA TGTGCCAGCAGCTTACTAGCGGACAGGTCTAGGAATCAGCCCCAGCATTTT. Encoded protein: CASSLLADRSRNQPQHF.

The rearrangement uses TRBV19 and TRBJ1-2; TRBD1 might be the D (6 bases). The CDR3 extends over 15 amino acids. Germline values: CDR1 LNHDA, CDR2 SQIVND (reference sequence). The V end lost 8 bases, the J end lost 3 bases, and 19 bases lay between the germline ends. CDR3 nucleotide sequence: TGTGCCAGTCACTACGAAGGGGGTAGGGACTATGGCTACACCTTC. As protein: CASHYEGGRDYGYTF.